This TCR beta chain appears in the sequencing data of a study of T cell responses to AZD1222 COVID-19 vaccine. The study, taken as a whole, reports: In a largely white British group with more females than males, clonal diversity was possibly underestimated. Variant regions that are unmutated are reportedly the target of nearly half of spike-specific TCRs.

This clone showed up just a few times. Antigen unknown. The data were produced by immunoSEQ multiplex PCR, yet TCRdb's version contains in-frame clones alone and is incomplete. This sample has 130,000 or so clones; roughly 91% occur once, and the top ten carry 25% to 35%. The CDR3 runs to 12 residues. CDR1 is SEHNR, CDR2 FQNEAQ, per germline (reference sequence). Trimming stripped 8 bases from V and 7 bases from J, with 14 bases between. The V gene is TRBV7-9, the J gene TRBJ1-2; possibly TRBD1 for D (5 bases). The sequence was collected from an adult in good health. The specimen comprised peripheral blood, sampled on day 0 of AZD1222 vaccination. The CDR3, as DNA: TGTGCCAGCTCTAAAGGGACTTTTGGCTACACCTTC. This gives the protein CASSKGTFGYTF. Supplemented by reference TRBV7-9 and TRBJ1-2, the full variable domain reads DTGVSQNPRHKITKRGQNVTFRCDPISEHNRLYWYRQTLGQGPEFLTYFQNEAQLEKSRLLSDRFSAERPKGSFSTLEIQRTEQGDSAMYLCASSKGTFGYTFGSGTRLTVV.